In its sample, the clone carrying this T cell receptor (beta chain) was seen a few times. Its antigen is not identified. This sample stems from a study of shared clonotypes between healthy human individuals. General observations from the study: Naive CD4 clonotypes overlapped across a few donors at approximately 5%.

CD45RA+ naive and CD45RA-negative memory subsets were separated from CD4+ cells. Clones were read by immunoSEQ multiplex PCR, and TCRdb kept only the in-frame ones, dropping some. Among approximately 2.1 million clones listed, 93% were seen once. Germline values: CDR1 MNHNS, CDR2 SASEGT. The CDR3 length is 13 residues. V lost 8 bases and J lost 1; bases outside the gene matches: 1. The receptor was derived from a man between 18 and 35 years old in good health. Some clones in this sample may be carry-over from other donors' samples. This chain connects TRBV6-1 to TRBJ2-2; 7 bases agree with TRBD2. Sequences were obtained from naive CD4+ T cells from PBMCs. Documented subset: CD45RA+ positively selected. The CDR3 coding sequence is TGTGCCAGCGCTAGCGGGAACACCGGGGAGCTGTTTTTT. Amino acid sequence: CASASGNTGELFF.